One and the same sample provided the 13 T cell receptor beta chains below, sequenced in a study of beta chain features in type 1 diabetes. Every bit of the isolated RNA underwent reverse transcription, so sequencing read expressed TCRB transcripts. Sequenced by immunoSEQ multiplex PCR; TCRdb stores in-frame clones only, minus some. The repertoire consists of 900,000 or so clones, with 15% to 20% occurring once and the leading ten covering 0.02% to 0.03%. The sequenced sample consisted of naive CD4+ T cells from blood. The receptors derive from a woman aged 18-35 years in good health.

The chain's CDR3 is CASTPPGGPYEQYF. The CDR3 region has the DNA TGTGCCAGCACCCCCCCGGGAGGTCCCTACGAGCAGTACTTC. The chain couples TRBV28 to TRBJ2-7; 7 bases match TRBD2. The germline gives CDR1 MDHEN, CDR2 SYDVKM. This CDR3 contains 14 residues. Trimming cost V 7 bases and J 2 bases; bases outside gene matches: 8.

This clone was recorded a few times. J is TRBJ1-1 and V is TRBV7-8; D is unresolved. The V gene's germline CDR1 is SGHVS and CDR2 FQNEAQ. Trimming took off 4 bases at V and 1 base at J, with 7 bases between the two ends. This CDR3 spans 13 amino acids. The CDR3 protein is CASSWVENTEAFF. The CDR3 nucleotides are TGTGCCAGCAGCTGGGTAGAGAACACTGAAGCTTTCTTT.

The gene calls are TRBV7-2 and TRBJ2-5, with D maybe TRBD1 (6 bases). The J call may be faulty, since TRBJ2-7 better matches the DNA end. Germline CDR1 SGHTA, CDR2 FQGNSA. The CDR3 sequence is 13 residues long. In DNA form, the CDR3 reads TGTGCCAGCAGCCGGGACACATCCTACGAGCAGTACTTC. Its translation is CASSRDTSYEQYF.

About this clone itself: The sample contains more than one DNA sequence encoding this CDR3. The chain couples TRBV7-2 to TRBJ2-7; no definite D call. Germline V gives CDR1 SGHTA, CDR2 FQGNSA. Trimming stripped 2 bases from V and 7 bases from J, with 6 bases between. CDR3 length: 11 residues. The CDR3 region has the DNA TGTGCCAGCAGCTTACAAGGAGAGCAGTACTTC. Protein sequence: CASSLQGEQYF.

A remark on this clone: Other DNA sequences in this sample translate to the same CDR3. The chain is built from TRBV9 and TRBJ2-1; D unresolved. Germline lookup yields CDR1 SGDLS and CDR2 YYNGEE. V lost 0 bases to trimming and J lost 4 bases, with 8 bases between them. The CDR3 is made up of 14 amino acids. The CDR3 nucleotides read TGTGCCAGCAGCGTAGGCTCTAGGTACAATGAGCAGTTCTTC. Encoded protein: CASSVGSRYNEQFF.

The chain's CDR3 is CASKEGPMNTEAFF. CDR3 nucleotides: TGTGCCAGCAAAGAGGGTCCAATGAACACTGAAGCTTTCTTT. The chain carries TRBV6-5 and TRBJ1-1; D is uncertain. The ends were cut back, 7 bases at V and 0 bases at J, with 12 bases in the middle. CDR3 length equals 14 residues. CDR1 and CDR2 from the germline V gene are MNHEY and SVGAGI.

This clone was counted only a few times. V and J are TRBV4-2 and TRBJ2-2, with 9 bases lining up with TRBD2. Germline assignment: CDR1 LGHNA and CDR2 YNFKEQ. Germline trimming cut 3 bases from V and 1 base from J; bases unmatched to any gene: 3. The CDR3 runs 16 residues. The CDR3 DNA sequence: TGTGCCAGCAGCCAGGCGGGAGGGAAGAACACCGGGGAGCTGTTTTTT. It yields the protein CASSQAGGKNTGELFF.

This clone was observed a handful of times. The chain is built from TRBV11-2 and TRBJ2-7, with 8 nucleotides matching TRBD2. The junction had 6 bases not matched to a gene; V was cut back by 5 bases and J by 3 bases. CDR3 length: 14 residues. The V gene's germline CDR1 is SGHAT and CDR2 FQNNGV. In DNA form, the CDR3 reads TGTGCCAGCAGCCCCAACCTAGCGGGCTACGAGCAGTACTTC. Its translation is CASSPNLAGYEQYF.

In the case of this clone: The same CDR3 also results from other DNA sequences found in this sample. V and J are TRBV9 and TRBJ2-2; weak D call: TRBD2 (6 bases). The CDR3 extends over 14 amino acids. Germline CDR1 reads SGDLS; CDR2 reads YYNGEE. Trimming took 1 base from V and 4 from J, leaving 8 bases between them. CDR3 amino acids: CASSVSGVTGELFF. The CDR3 DNA reads as TGTGCCAGCAGCGTATCGGGGGTCACCGGGGAGCTGTTTTTT. The full variable domain, in which reference TRBV9 and TRBJ2-2 provide the parts outside the CDR3, is DSGVTQTPKHLITATGQRVTLRCSPRSGDLSVYWYQQSLDQGLQFLIQYYNGEERAKGNILERFSAQQFPDLHSELNLSSLELGDSALYFCASSVSGVTGELFFGEGSRLTVL.

V usage is TRBV15 and J usage is TRBJ2-1; 9 nucleotides line up with TRBD2. After removal of 1 base from V and 4 bases from J, the junction contained 5 bases not matched to a gene. The CDR3 totals 16 residues. In germline, CDR1 is LNHNV, CDR2 YYDKDF (reference sequence). The CDR3 coding sequence is TGTGCCACCAGCAGAGGTAGCGGGAGTCTGTACAATGAGCAGTTCTTC. As protein: CATSRGSGSLYNEQFF.

This clone was seen more than once but under ten times. The chain is built from TRBV6-6 and TRBJ2-7; possibly TRBD1 for D (5 bases). Germline-derived CDR1 and CDR2 are MNHNY and SVGAGI (reference sequence). The CDR3 has 14 residues. V shed 3 bases and J shed 2 bases, with 11 bases lying between them. Here the CDR3 reads CASSYGEGAYEQYF. The CDR3 bases are TGTGCCAGCAGTTATGGGGAAGGGGCCTACGAGCAGTACTTC.

The table lists this clone with a few counts. The chain joins TRBV4-2 to TRBJ2-1; D gene uncertain. The CDR3 has 11 residues. With 2 bases removed from V and 7 bases from J, the gap between germline ends came to 3 bases. CDR1 and CDR2 (germline): LGHNA, YNFKEQ. The CDR3 sequence is CASSQLNEQFF. CDR3 nucleotides: TGTGCCAGCAGCCAACTGAATGAGCAGTTCTTC.

This clone was recorded a few times. The V and J genes are TRBV25-1 and TRBJ2-3; D is ambiguous. Deletions cut 3 bases from V and 3 bases from J, with 13 bases between. The germline V gene encodes CDR1 MGHDK and CDR2 SYGVNS. The CDR3 extends over 15 amino acids. As DNA, the CDR3 is TGTGCCAGCAGTGACCAATACCCAATTACAGATACGCAGTATTTT. Translated: CASSDQYPITDTQYF.